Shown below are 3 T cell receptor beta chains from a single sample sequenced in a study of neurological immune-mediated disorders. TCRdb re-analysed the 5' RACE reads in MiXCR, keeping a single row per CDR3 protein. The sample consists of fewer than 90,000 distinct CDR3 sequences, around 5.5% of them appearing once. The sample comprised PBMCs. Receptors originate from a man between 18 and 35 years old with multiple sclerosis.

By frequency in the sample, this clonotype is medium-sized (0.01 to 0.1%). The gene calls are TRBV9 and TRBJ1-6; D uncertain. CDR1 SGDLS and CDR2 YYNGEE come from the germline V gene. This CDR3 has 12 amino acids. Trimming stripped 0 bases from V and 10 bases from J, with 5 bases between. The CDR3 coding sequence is TGTGCCAGCAGCGTAGAAGGATCACCCCTCCACTTT. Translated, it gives CASSVEGSPLHF. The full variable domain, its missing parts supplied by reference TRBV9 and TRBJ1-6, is DSGVTQTPKHLITATGQRVTLRCSPRSGDLSVYWYQQSLDQGLQFLIQYYNGEERAKGNILERFSAQQFPDLHSELNLSSLELGDSALYFCASSVEGSPLHFGNGTRLTVT.

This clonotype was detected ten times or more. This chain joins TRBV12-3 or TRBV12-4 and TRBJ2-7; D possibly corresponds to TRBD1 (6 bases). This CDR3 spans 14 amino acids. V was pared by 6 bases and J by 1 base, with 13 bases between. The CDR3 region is CASSPGDSSYEQYF. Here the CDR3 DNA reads TGTGCCAGCAGCCCAGGGGATTCTTCCTACGAGCAGTACTTC.

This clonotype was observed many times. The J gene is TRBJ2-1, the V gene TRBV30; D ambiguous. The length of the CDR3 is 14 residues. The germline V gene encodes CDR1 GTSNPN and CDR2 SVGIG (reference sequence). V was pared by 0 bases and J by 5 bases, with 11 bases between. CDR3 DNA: TGTGCCTGGAGTGTAGGCGGCAGTAACAATGAGCAGTTCTTC. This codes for CAWSVGGSNNEQFF.